Each of the 17 T cell receptor beta chains below was sequenced from the same sample in a study of human T cells and chemical hapten exposure (dated by TCRdb to about 2021). The label giving this sample's time point can be read as: patch test 3, about 24 weeks after DPC sensitization. The treatment or condition label for this specimen denotes: therapeutic diphenylcyclopropenone sensitization with weekly scalp DPC. The protocol used for the library was RACE. TCRdb records NextSeq 500 as the sequencer. Using fastp trimming at Q25 and MiXCR clonotype assembly, TCRdb reanalyzed the public sequencing data and kept in-frame beta chains. Rows are combined by CDR3 protein, so each entry shows the most common genes and DNA. In this sample the table shows approximately 72,000 distinct CDR3 sequences, 11% of which occur a single time. The top ten clonotypes cover roughly 1.5% of the sample. The sample here was whole blood, taken in connection with sensitization to the hapten diphenylcyclopropenone (DPC). The receptor source for this set is a woman aged 50 to 60 with alopecia areata. Some clones in this sample may be carry-over from other donors' samples.

The genes are TRBV5-6 and TRBJ1-1, with a tentative D call TRBD1 (6 bases). Germline CDR1 and CDR2: SGHDT and YYEEEE. Deletions cut 3 bases from V and 10 bases from J, with 22 bases between. This CDR3 region has 15 residues. CDR3 loop: CASSWTNQGTNVAFF. The CDR3 nucleotides are TGTGCCAGCAGCTGGACTAACCAGGGGACAAATGTAGCTTTCTTT.

A few counts support this clonotype. The chain recombines TRBV3-1 with TRBJ2-1; D not resolved. V was trimmed by 1 base and J by 4 bases, leaving 17 bases between them. There are 17 residues in the CDR3. Germline V gene sequence: CDR1 LGHDT, CDR2 YNNKEL (reference sequence). The CDR3 region has the DNA TGTGCCAGCAGCCAAGCCCGCAGAGGAGCTAGGTACAATGAGCAGTTCTTC. Translating it yields CASSQARRGARYNEQFF.

The chain uses TRBV7-8 and TRBJ1-2, with unresolved D. Germline V CDR1 and CDR2: SGHVS, FQNEAQ. This CDR3 is built from 15 residues. V was shortened by 0 bases and J by 2 bases, with 10 bases between the two germline ends. As DNA, the CDR3 is TGTGCCAGCAGCTTAGCGATGGCCGGCAACTATGGCTACACCTTC. Translation gives CASSLAMAGNYGYTF. The full variable domain, in which reference TRBV7-8 and TRBJ1-2 provide the parts outside the CDR3, is GAGVSQSPRYKVAKRGQDVALRCDPISGHVSLFWYQQALGQGPEFLTYFQNEAQLDKSGLPSDRFFAERPEGSVSTLKIQRTQQEDSAVYLCASSLAMAGNYGYTFGSGTRLTVV.

This sequence joins TRBV24-1 and TRBJ2-3; no reliable D call. Germline CDR1 is KGHDR and CDR2 is SFDVKD. The CDR3 has 15 residues. The V gene lost 0 bases and the J gene lost 2 bases, with 8 bases spanning the gap. CDR3 DNA: TGTGCCACCAGTGATTTGGCTCAGGACACAGATACGCAGTATTTT. Translating it yields CATSDLAQDTDTQYF.

This clonotype was counted many times. The genes are TRBV6-1 and TRBJ2-3, with D unresolved. The CDR3 has 15 residues. V dropped 4 bases and J dropped 0 bases, with 11 bases sitting between them. Germline CDR1 and CDR2: MNHNS and SASEGT. This CDR3 is CASSARTVSTDTQYF. The CDR3 DNA sequence: TGTGCCAGCAGTGCAAGGACGGTGAGCACAGATACGCAGTATTTT.

This clonotype was found a few times. The CDR3 region has the DNA TGTGCCAGCAGCTCTACCGGCGGCCCCGGGGAGCTGTTTTTT. Translation: CASSSTGGPGELFF. The rearrangement joins TRBV11-3 to TRBJ2-2; D ambiguous. Looked up from germline, CDR1 is SGHNT and CDR2 is YENEEA. Trimming removed 4 bases from V and 6 bases from J, with 12 bases in between. There are 14 residues in the CDR3. Full variable domain (remainder filled in from reference TRBV11-3 and TRBJ2-2): EAGVVQSPRYKIIEKKQPVAFWCNPISGHNTLYWYLQNLGQGPELLIRYENEEAVDDSQLPKDRFSAERLKGVDSTLKIQPAELGDSAVYLCASSSTGGPGELFFGEGSRLTVL.

The chain employs TRBV12-3 or TRBV12-4 and TRBJ1-1; 7 nucleotides match TRBD1. CDR3 length: 13 amino acids. With 6 bases clipped from V and 7 bases from J, the junction kept 8 bases outside the gene matches. This CDR3 reads CASSRRQGSEAFF. In nucleotides, the CDR3 is TGTGCCAGCAGCCGCAGACAGGGCAGTGAAGCTTTCTTT.

This clonotype has ten or more counts. This chain joins TRBV20-1 and TRBJ2-1, with 10 bases matching TRBD2. The CDR3 runs 14 residues. V shed 5 bases, J shed 6 bases, and the junction held 7 bases outside the gene matches. Germline V gene data show CDR1 as DFQATT and CDR2 as SNEGSKA (reference sequence). CDR3 residues: CSAATSGPFNEQFF. The DNA for the CDR3 is TGCAGTGCTGCGACTAGCGGGCCTTTCAATGAGCAGTTCTTC.

This clonotype was found many times. The chain uses TRBV4-3 and TRBJ1-1; no clear D gene. CDR3 length equals 13 residues. CDR1 is LGHNA, CDR2 YSLEER, per germline. The V and J ends lost 4 bases and 8 bases respectively, with 14 bases between them. Here the CDR3 reads CASSPDPRREAFF. The DNA of the CDR3 is TGCGCCAGCAGCCCCGACCCCAGGCGAGAAGCTTTCTTT.

Comment on this clonotype: A read error may be the cause here, since a much bigger clone is one base away. The chain employs TRBV1 and TRBJ1-2; TRBD1, the table's D call, was not compared with the DNA. TRBV1 is noted as a pseudogene. The CDR3 covers 15 residues. CDR3 residues: CTKGQGTGDDPGYTF. CDR3 in DNA: TGCACCAAAGGACAGGGTACCGGGGACGATCCCGGCTACACCTTC.

This clonotype was counted at least ten times. The chain couples TRBV11-2 to TRBJ1-1, with D tentatively TRBD1 (6 bases). Germline V gives CDR1 SGHAT, CDR2 FQNNGV. This CDR3 comprises 14 residues. V shed 3 bases and J shed 7 bases, with 15 bases lying between them. CDR3: CASSFVGGLNEAFF. CDR3 nucleotide sequence: TGTGCCAGCAGCTTCGTGGGGGGGCTGAATGAAGCTTTCTTT.

This clonotype was detected a few times. V is TRBV29-1 and J is TRBJ2-2; TRBD1 aligns across 9 bases. CDR1 SQVTM and CDR2 ANQGSEA come from the germline V gene. J lost 3 bases, V lost 8 bases, and 7 bases had no gene match. This CDR3 contains 14 residues. The CDR3 region has the DNA TGCAGCTCCCGGACAGGGGCGCACACCGGGGAGCTGTTTTTT. Its protein product is CSSRTGAHTGELFF.

This clonotype turned up a few times. The rearrangement links TRBV3-1 to TRBJ1-1; D possibly corresponds to TRBD1 (6 bases). This CDR3 spans 15 amino acids. Trimming removed 1 base from V and 4 bases from J, with 13 bases in between. Germline-derived CDR1 and CDR2 are LGHDT and YNNKEL (reference sequence). CDR3 region: CASSQVGAGATEAFF. The DNA of the CDR3 is TGTGCCAGCAGCCAAGTAGGGGCAGGGGCCACTGAAGCTTTCTTT.

This clonotype was detected many times. The gene calls are TRBV18 and TRBJ1-5; D not certain. Germline CDR1 and CDR2: KGHSH and LQKENI. V was shortened by 0 bases and J by 3 bases, with 9 bases between the two germline ends. The CDR3 sequence is 15 residues long. The CDR3 bases are TGTGCCAGCTCACCACCAGGGCTGCACAATCAGCCCCAGCATTTT. This translates into CASSPPGLHNQPQHF.

The chain couples TRBV29-1 to TRBJ2-1; D not certain. The CDR3 is 12 residues long. CDR1 SQVTM and CDR2 ANQGSEA come from the germline V gene. Trimming removed 3 bases at V and 2 bases at J, with 5 bases between. The CDR3 nucleotides read TGCAGCGTTGATCTAGCCTACAATGAGCAGTTCTTC. Translating gives CSVDLAYNEQFF.

This clonotype came up a few times. The chain combines TRBV5-5 with TRBJ2-2, with 7 bases fitting TRBD1. The CDR3 covers 15 residues. Trimming took 4 bases from V and 1 from J; bases not matched to a gene: 4. Germline CDR1 reads SGHKS; CDR2 reads YYEKEE (reference sequence). The DNA of the CDR3 is TGTGCCAGCAGCCGGGACAGTTTGAACACCGGGGAGCTGTTTTTT. Its translation: CASSRDSLNTGELFF. Together with reference TRBV5-5 and TRBJ2-2, the CDR3 gives the full variable domain: DAGVTQSPTHLIKTRGQQVTLRCSPISGHKSVSWYQQVLGQGPQFIFQYYEKEERGRGNFPDRFSARQFPNYSSELNVNALLLGDSALYLCASSRDSLNTGELFFGEGSRLTVL.

This clonotype was observed a single time. This chain joins TRBV6-5 and TRBJ1-6; no firm D call. The germline CDR1 and CDR2 sequences are MNHEY and SVGAGI. The CDR3 length is 13 residues. Trimming removed 6 bases from V and 10 bases from J, with 13 bases in between. Written as DNA, the CDR3 is TGTGCCAGCAGCCTCGAGAACGGGTCACCCCTCCACTTT. Residues: CASSLENGSPLHF.